Listed below are T cell receptor beta chains from one sample, sequenced in a study of cytomegalovirus exposure and HLA in healthy donors. Assay: immunoSEQ multiplex PCR; the TCRdb copy retains only in-frame clones and omits some. Of tens of thousands of clones listed, roughly 90% are singletons. The specimen sequenced was PBMCs. The receptor source for this set is a woman in her late teens or twenties in good health and CMV-seropositive. CDR3s leave out the opening cysteine and the closing phenylalanine or tryptophan. Fields, in order: CDR3 protein, V gene, CDR3 length, J gene.

CDR3aa: ASSKLRTAGIYNEQF
v_gene: TRBV19
len: 15
j_gene: TRBJ2-1

CDR3aa: ASSTMTGGADTQY
v_gene: TRBV7-9
len: 13
j_gene: TRBJ2-3

CDR3aa: SGGGGGYGYT
v_gene: TRBV29-1
len: 10
j_gene: TRBJ1-2

CDR3aa: ASREGTSYNEQF
v_gene: TRBV2
len: 12
j_gene: TRBJ2-1

CDR3aa: ASSQGIGGGSYNEQF
v_gene: TRBV4-1
len: 15
j_gene: TRBJ2-1

CDR3aa: ASSLGRDRGNQETQY
v_gene: TRBV7-9
len: 15
j_gene: TRBJ2-5

CDR3aa: ASSLGGGALDEQY
v_gene: TRBV5-4
len: 13
j_gene: TRBJ2-7

CDR3aa: ASRKGPTNEKLF
v_gene: TRBV5-1
len: 12
j_gene: TRBJ1-4

CDR3aa: ASSLGVDRVYEQY
v_gene: TRBV7-2
len: 13
j_gene: TRBJ2-7

CDR3aa: AWGPPDRGNNSPLH
v_gene: TRBV30
len: 14
j_gene: TRBJ1-6

CDR3aa: ASSPGQGAYEQY
v_gene: TRBV19
len: 12
j_gene: TRBJ2-7

CDR3aa: ASSQRLYSPLH
v_gene: TRBV14
len: 11
j_gene: TRBJ1-6

CDR3aa: ASSLGTGAVETQY
v_gene: TRBV11-2
len: 13
j_gene: TRBJ2-5

CDR3aa: ASSQDLDRLNTEAF
v_gene: TRBV4-2
len: 14
j_gene: TRBJ1-1

CDR3aa: ASSQLGQGKEKLF
v_gene: TRBV4-2
len: 13
j_gene: TRBJ1-4

CDR3aa: ASSLDQGAQETQY
v_gene: TRBV5-4
len: 13
j_gene: TRBJ2-5

CDR3aa: ASSLGLAGRYEQY
v_gene: TRBV5-4
len: 13
j_gene: TRBJ2-7

CDR3aa: ASSATGATNEKLF
v_gene: TRBV9
len: 13
j_gene: TRBJ1-4

CDR3aa: ASRGRQGAWTEAF
v_gene: TRBV6-5
len: 13
j_gene: TRBJ1-1